This T cell receptor beta chain was retrieved from a study of cytomegalovirus exposure and HLA in healthy donors. There were likely unrecorded immune exposures, though donors were nominally healthy when sampled. The PCR employed 60 Vbeta primers together with 13 Jbeta primers. The table came from immunoSEQ multiplex PCR; TCRdb's copy has only in-frame clones and leaves some out. This sample's table reports tens of thousands of clones. CDR1 and CDR2 from the germline V gene are MDHEN and SYDVKM. V was pared by 6 bases and J by 8 bases, with 11 bases of the junction left unmatched. The length of the CDR3 is 15 residues.

The material sequenced was PBMCs. The clonotype was recovered from a man aged 45 to 65 in good health and CMV-seronegative. The rearrangement links TRBV28 to TRBJ2-3; 10 nucleotides align to TRBD1. CDR3 sequence: CASRTSTGGPVTQYF. The CDR3 nucleotides read TGTGCCAGCAGAACCTCGACAGGGGGCCCCGTTACGCAGTATTTT.